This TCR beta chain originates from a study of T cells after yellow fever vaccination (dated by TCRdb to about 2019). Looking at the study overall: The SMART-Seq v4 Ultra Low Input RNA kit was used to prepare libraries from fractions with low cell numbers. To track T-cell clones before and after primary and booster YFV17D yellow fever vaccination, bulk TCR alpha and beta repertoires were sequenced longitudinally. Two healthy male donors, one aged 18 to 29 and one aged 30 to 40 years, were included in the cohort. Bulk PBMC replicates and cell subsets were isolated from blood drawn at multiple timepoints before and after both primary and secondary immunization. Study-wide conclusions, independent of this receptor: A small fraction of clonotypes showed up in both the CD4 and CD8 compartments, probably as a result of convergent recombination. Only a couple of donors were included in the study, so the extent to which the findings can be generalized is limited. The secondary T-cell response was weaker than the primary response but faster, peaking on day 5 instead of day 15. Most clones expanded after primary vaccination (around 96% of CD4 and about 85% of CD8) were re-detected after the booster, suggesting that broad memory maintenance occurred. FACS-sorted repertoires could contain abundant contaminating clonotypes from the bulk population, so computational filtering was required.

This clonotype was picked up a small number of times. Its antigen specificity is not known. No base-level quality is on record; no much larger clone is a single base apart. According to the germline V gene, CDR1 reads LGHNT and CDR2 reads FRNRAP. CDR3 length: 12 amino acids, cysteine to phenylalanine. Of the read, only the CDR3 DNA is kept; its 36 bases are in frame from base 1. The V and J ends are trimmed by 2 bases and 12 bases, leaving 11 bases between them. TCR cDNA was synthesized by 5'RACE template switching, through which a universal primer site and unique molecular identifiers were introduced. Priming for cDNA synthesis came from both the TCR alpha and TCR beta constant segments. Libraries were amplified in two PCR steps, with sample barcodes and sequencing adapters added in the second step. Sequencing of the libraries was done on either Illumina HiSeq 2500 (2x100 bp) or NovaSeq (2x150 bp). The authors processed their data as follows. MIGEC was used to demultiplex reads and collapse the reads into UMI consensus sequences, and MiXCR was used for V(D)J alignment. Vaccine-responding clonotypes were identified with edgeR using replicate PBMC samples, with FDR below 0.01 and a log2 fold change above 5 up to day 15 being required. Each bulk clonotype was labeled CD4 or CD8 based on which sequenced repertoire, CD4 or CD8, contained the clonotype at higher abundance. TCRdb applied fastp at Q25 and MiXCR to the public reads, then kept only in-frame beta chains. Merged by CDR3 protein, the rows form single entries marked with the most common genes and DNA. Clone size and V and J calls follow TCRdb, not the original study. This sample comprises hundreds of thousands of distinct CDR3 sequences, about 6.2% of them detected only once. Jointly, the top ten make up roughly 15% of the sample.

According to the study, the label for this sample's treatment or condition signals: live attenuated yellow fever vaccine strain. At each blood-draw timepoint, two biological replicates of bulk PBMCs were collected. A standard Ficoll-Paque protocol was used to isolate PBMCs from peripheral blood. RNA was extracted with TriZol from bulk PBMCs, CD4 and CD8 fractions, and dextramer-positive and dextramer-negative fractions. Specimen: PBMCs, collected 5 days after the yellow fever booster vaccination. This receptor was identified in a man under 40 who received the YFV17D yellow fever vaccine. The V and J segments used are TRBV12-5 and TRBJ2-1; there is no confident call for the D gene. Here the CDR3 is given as CASGLFCVAQFF. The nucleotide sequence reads TGTGCTAGTGGTTTGTTCTGTGTTGCGCAGTTCTTC. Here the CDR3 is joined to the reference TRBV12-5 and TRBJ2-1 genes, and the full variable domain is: DARVTQTPRHKVTEMGQEVTMRCQPILGHNTVFWYRQTMMQGLELLAYFRNRAPLDDSGMPKDRFSAEMPDATLATLKIQPSEPRDSAVYFCASGLFCVAQFFGPGTRLTVL.